Below, 19 T cell receptor beta chains from the same sample are listed, as sequenced in a study of tumor-infiltrating lymphocytes in primary liver carcinoma. Total RNA amounting to roughly 450 ng was the source from which TCR beta cDNA was made with a constant-region primer. Sequencing libraries for TCR beta derived from three nested multiplex PCR rounds that used slightly modified ARM-PCR. The two initial PCR rounds, about 9 cycles each, used TRBV1-TRBV30 forward and C-beta reverse primers. Each CDR3 protein is one row after TCRdb ran MiXCR on the multiplex PCR reads. The table has about 120,000 distinct CDR3 sequences, around 70% seen once. Unsorted bulk tissue of about 17-32 mg yielded co-extracted RNA and DNA. Source material: tumor-adjacent normal liver tissue. These receptor sequences come from a woman in her fifties or sixties with primary liver carcinoma and hepatitis B virus infection.

A remark on this clonotype: The junction and the germline gene differ at one end; a read error may be behind it. V is TRBV4-2 and J is TRBJ1-5, with TRBD1 as a possible D gene (5 bases). This CDR3 region has 15 residues. Germline-derived CDR1 and CDR2 are LGHNA and YNFKEQ. The CDR3 loop reads CASRQDMDNNQPQRF. In DNA form, the CDR3 reads TGTGCCAGCAGACAAGATATGGACAACAATCAGCCCCAGCGTTTT.

This clonotype was picked up a small number of times. A junction boundary mismatches the germline segment, possibly from a read error. Here the CDR3 DNA reads TGCACCAGCAGCTTCGGGGGGTCCCCTGAAGCTTTCTTT. As protein: CTSSFGGSPEAFF. V and J are TRBV5-1 and TRBJ1-1, with a weak D call TRBD1 (5 bases). CDR3 length equals 13 residues. Germline CDR1 SGHRS, CDR2 YFSETQ.

As regards this clonotype: At one of its ends the junction is not consistent with the germline gene, which may arise from a read error. The chain uses TRBV6-4 and TRBJ2-3, with a tentative D call TRBD1 (5 bases). CDR1 and CDR2 (germline): MRHNA, SNTAGT. This CDR3 has 14 residues. In nucleotides, the CDR3 is TGTGCCATCTCGCCGACAGCGAGCACAGTTACGCAGTATTTT. It yields the protein CAISPTASTVTQYF.

This clonotype showed up just a few times. The rearrangement uses TRBV20-1 and TRBJ2-1; D ambiguous. The germline CDR1 and CDR2 sequences are DFQATT and SNEGSKA (reference sequence). Trimming took off 3 bases at V and 4 bases at J, with 4 bases between the two ends. The CDR3 covers 11 residues. The CDR3 coding sequence is TGCAGTGCTAGTTGGTACAATGAGCAGTTCTTC. Its translation is CSASWYNEQFF.

Comment on this clonotype: A junction boundary mismatches the germline segment, possibly from a read error. CDR3 loop: CASENRSPSYKQYF. In DNA form, the CDR3 reads TGTGCCAGTGAAAACAGGTCCCCCTCCTACAAGCAGTATTTC. This chain uses TRBV11-2 with TRBJ2-7, with D possibly TRBD1 on 5 matching bases. From germline, CDR1 is SGHAT and CDR2 FQNNGV. The CDR3 sequence is 14 residues long. The full variable domain, completed using reference TRBV11-2 and TRBJ2-7, is EAGVAQSPRYKIIEKRQSVAFWCNPISGHATLYWYQQILGQGPKLLIQFQNNGVVDDSQLPKDRFSAERLKGVDSTLKIQPAKLEDSAVYLCASENRSPSYKQYFGPGTRLTVT.

As regards this clonotype: Since a much larger clone is just one base distant, this may be a read error. The CDR3 region is CASRPRDAGGRTDTQYF. The CDR3 coding sequence is TGTGCCAGCAGACCCCGGGACGCGGGAGGGAGAACAGATACGCAGTATTTT. The genes are TRBV7-9 and TRBJ2-3; 9 bases agree with TRBD2. Trimming took 6 bases from V and 3 from J; bases not matched to a gene: 13. The germline CDR1 and CDR2 sequences are SEHNR and FQNEAQ (reference sequence). This CDR3 has 17 residues.

This clonotype has at least ten counts. This chain joins TRBV4-1 and TRBJ1-3; 9 bases map to TRBD1. The J segment lost 7 bases and the V segment lost 3 bases, leaving 7 bases of the junction unmatched. The germline V gene encodes CDR1 MGHRA and CDR2 YSYEKL. The CDR3 totals 15 residues. CDR3 sequence: CASSQEGQGRNTIYF. The CDR3 nucleotides read TGCGCCAGCAGCCAGGAAGGACAGGGGAGGAACACCATATATTTT.

For this clonotype: A much bigger clone sits one base away, suggesting this may be a read error. The conserved closing phenylalanine or tryptophan is absent in this CDR3, likely reflecting a read error. This chain connects TRBV30 to TRBJ1-2, with a weak D call TRBD1 (6 bases). The V gene lost 0 bases and the J gene lost 4 bases, with 18 bases spanning the gap. The CDR3 sequence is 16 residues long. Per germline, CDR1 GTSNPN and CDR2 SVGIG (reference sequence). The CDR3 DNA reads TGTGCCTGGAGTGTTTCACAGGGAGTCCGCATCTATGGCTACACCTTA. Translation: CAWSVSQGVRIYGYTL.

A word on this clonotype: The germline gene is not matched at one end of the junction; a read error may be the cause. This rearrangement joins TRBV28 to TRBJ2-1; D is unresolved. The CDR3 spans 14 residues. Germline V gene lookup returns CDR1 MDHEN and CDR2 SYDVKM. This CDR3 is CASSFAISYNEQFF. The CDR3, as DNA: TGTGCCAGTAGTTTTGCGATCTCCTACAATGAGCAGTTCTTC.

The rearrangement links TRBV12-3 or TRBV12-4 to TRBJ1-2, with no clear D. CDR3 length: 13 amino acids. The ends were cut back, 3 bases at V and 7 bases at J, with 12 bases in the middle. CDR3 DNA: TGTGCCAGCAGTTTTTTAAGTGAACGTGGCTACACCTTC. Protein sequence: CASSFLSERGYTF.

Concerning this clonotype itself: This could be a read error, since a much larger clone is one nucleotide away. This chain uses TRBV7-9 with TRBJ1-1; 8 bases agree with TRBD1. This CDR3 has 14 amino acids. The junction had 9 bases not matched to a gene; V was cut back by 7 bases and J by 5 bases. CDR1 and CDR2 from the germline V gene are SEHNR and FQNEAQ (reference sequence). Here the CDR3 reads CASIQQGGGTEAFF. CDR3 nucleotide sequence: TGTGCCAGCATCCAACAGGGGGGTGGAACTGAAGCTTTCTTT.

As for this clonotype: The CDR3 ends on some other residue instead of the conserved phenylalanine or tryptophan, so this is likely a read error. It is unclear where the CDR3 begins or ends on the DNA, so no DNA is shown, and the CDR3 is as TCRdb lists it. The chain employs TRBV30 and TRBJ2-2; the D call TRBD1 from the table was never checked on the DNA. CDR1 GTSNPN and CDR2 SVGIG come from the germline V gene (reference sequence). Ends included, the CDR3 has 15 residues. The CDR3: CVSGTGGGITGELSY.

This clonotype was seen a single time. A read error is likely, as this CDR3 ends without the conserved phenylalanine or tryptophan. The chain uses TRBV29-1 and TRBJ2-1; no definite D call. The V gene lost 2 bases and the J gene lost 0 bases, with 8 bases spanning the gap. The CDR3 is 14 amino acids. Germline loops: CDR1 SQVTM, CDR2 ANQGSEA. CDR3 in amino acids: CSVESQPSYNEQFL. The CDR3 DNA follows: TGCAGCGTTGAATCCCAGCCCTCCTACAATGAGCAGTTCCTC.

The chain carries TRBV28 and TRBJ1-1, with D perhaps matching TRBD1 (6 bases). CDR3 length: 15 amino acids. Trimming took off 7 bases at V and 4 bases at J, with 19 bases between the two ends. Germline V gives CDR1 MDHEN, CDR2 SYDVKM. The CDR3 reads CASKLDKARGTEAFF. The DNA for the CDR3 is TGTGCCAGCAAACTAGACAAGGCCAGGGGCACTGAAGCTTTCTTT.

As to this clonotype: The junction shows a germline mismatch at one end, possibly a read error. This CDR3 reads CASNNHRTSGVSPDEQFF. The CDR3 DNA is TGTGCCAGCAACAACCACAGGACTAGCGGGGTGTCTCCTGATGAACAGTTCTTC. The chain links TRBV11-3 to TRBJ2-1, with 12 bases identical to TRBD2. CDR3 length: 18 residues. CDR1 and CDR2 (germline): SGHNT, YENEEA.

Notes on this clonotype: This may come from a read error, since a much larger clone is one base off. The chain employs TRBV28 and TRBJ1-3; perhaps TRBD1 as D (6 bases). The CDR3 consists of 14 residues. CDR1 is MDHEN and CDR2 is SYDVKM in the germline V gene. The CDR3 bases are TGTGCCAGCAGTTCCACAGGGAAAGGAAACACCGTATATTTT. The encoded protein is CASSSTGKGNTVYF.

The genes are TRBV7-9 and TRBJ2-1, with 11 bases matching TRBD2. In germline, CDR1 is SEHNR, CDR2 FQNEAQ (reference sequence). The length of the CDR3 is 18 residues. The CDR3 spells CDSSPNPLAGGPRNEQFF. The CDR3 nucleotides are TGTGATAGCAGCCCCAACCCTTTAGCGGGAGGGCCTCGGAATGAGCAGTTCTTC.

The CDR3 nucleotides are TGTGCCAGCAGTTCGGGGTCTAGCTGGATAGGTAAAAACATTCAGTACTTC. It yields the protein CASSSGSSWIGKNIQYF. The V gene is TRBV6-2 or TRBV6-3, the J gene TRBJ2-4, with D perhaps matching TRBD2 (5 bases). Trimming stripped 4 bases from V and 4 bases from J, with 20 bases between. The CDR3 covers 17 residues. CDR1 MNHEY and CDR2 SVGEGT come from the germline V gene.

The rearrangement links TRBV19 to TRBJ1-2; TRBD1 might be the D (5 bases). The CDR3 contains 13 residues. The germline V and J ends were trimmed by 5 bases and 7 bases, with 14 bases remaining between them. Germline V CDR1 and CDR2: LNHDA, SQIVND (reference sequence). This CDR3 reads CASSPWDGRGYTF. The DNA of the CDR3 is TGTGCCAGTAGTCCGTGGGACGGTCGTGGCTACACCTTC.